This T cell receptor (beta chain) originates from a study of cytomegalovirus exposure and HLA in healthy donors. Study conclusions and caveats: In the 120 or so validation repertoires, about 94% of cluster scores exceeded 0, per a later analysis. For cytomegalovirus status, the classifier reportedly gave diagnoses with high specificity and sensitivity. Most TCR sequences were rare, but some public TCRs occurred in many donors.

Repertoires were generated with immunoSEQ multiplex PCR, while TCRdb's copy carries only in-frame clones and drops some. The sample carries 86,000 or so clones, almost 97% recorded once. The CDR3 loop spans 17 amino acids. Germline V gives CDR1 LNHNV, CDR2 YYDKDF (reference sequence). Trimming removed 0 bases from V and 4 bases from J; junction bases left unmatched: 8. Separate from the approximately 720-subject first cohort, the roughly 120-subject validation cohort was the one that the donors belonged to. On this clone itself: What it binds is not known.

The chain recombines TRBV15 with TRBJ2-3; 9 bases fit TRBD2. The sequencing sample was made of PBMCs. The sequence was collected from a man aged 18 to 30 in good health and CMV-seropositive. This chain's CDR3 is CATSRDNLAGMSDTQYF. In DNA, the CDR3 is TGTGCCACCAGCAGAGATAACCTAGCGGGAATGTCAGATACGCAGTATTTT.